A selection of T cell receptor beta chains follows, all from one sample in a study of blood T cells in healthy people across ages. TCRdb re-called the 5' RACE reads with MiXCR, one entry per CDR3 protein. Of 780,000 or so distinct CDR3 sequences in the sample, approximately 55% were seen once. The source material was blood. Receptor source: a man older than 75 in good health. CDR3s include the opening cysteine and the closing phenylalanine or tryptophan. The D gene is left open where the match is weak. Clone size is not always given. Where it is, it says once, few, many or a class for expanded clones.

TRBV6-5,TRBJ2-5,NA,NA,CASSYSRPGGYQETQYF,TGTGCCAGCAGTTACTCCCGGCCAGGGGGGTATCAAGAGACCCAGTACTTC
TRBV20-1,TRBJ1-4,few,TRBD1,CSAIGTGGDEKLFF,TGCAGTGCTATAGGGACAGGAGGGGACGAAAAACTGTTTTTT
TRBV3-1,TRBJ2-7,few,NA,CASSQDRIRRHEQYF,TGTGCCAGCAGCCAAGATCGTATCCGAAGACACGAGCAGTACTTC
TRBV28,TRBJ2-2,NA,TRBD2,CATTQTGLAGGRVGELFF,TGTGCCACAACCCAAACCGGACTAGCGGGAGGAAGGGTCGGGGAGCTGTTTTTT
TRBV7-3,TRBJ2-3,few,NA,CASSLRVPDTQYF,TGTGCCAGCAGCTTAAGAGTACCAGATACGCAGTATTTT
TRBV10-3,TRBJ1-1,NA,TRBD1,CAISPSTGSEAFF,TGTGCCATCAGTCCCTCGACAGGGTCTGAAGCTTTCTTT
TRBV5-1,TRBJ2-5,NA,NA,CASSLEVMGEQYF,TGCGCCAGCAGCTTGGAGGTCATGGGGGAGCAGTACTTC
TRBV5-1,TRBJ2-5,NA,TRBD2,CASSVGGRTVETQYF,TGCGCCAGCAGCGTGGGAGGGCGAACTGTAGAGACCCAGTACTTC
TRBV6-2/TRBV6-3,TRBJ2-7,NA,NA,CASSYERGAYEQYF,TGTGCCAGCAGTTACGAAAGAGGGGCCTACGAGCAGTACTTC
TRBV24-1,TRBJ2-5,NA,TRBD2,CATSSAGGVRETQYF,TGTGCCACCAGTTCAGCGGGAGGAGTTCGAGAGACCCAGTACTTC
TRBV28,TRBJ1-5,NA,NA,CASSLGGRDSNQPQHF,TGTGCCAGCAGTTTGGGGGGCAGGGATAGCAATCAGCCCCAGCATTTT
TRBV6-2/TRBV6-3,TRBJ2-1,NA,NA,CASRQPEGLPYNEQFF,TGTGCCAGCAGACAGCCGGAGGGCCTGCCCTACAATGAGCAGTTCTTC
TRBV12-3/TRBV12-4,TRBJ2-7,NA,NA,CASSYERLSSYEQYF,TGTGCCAGCAGTTATGAGCGGTTAAGCTCCTACGAGCAGTACTTC
TRBV20-1,TRBJ2-7,NA,NA,CSARVGSSYEQYF,TGCAGTGCTAGAGTTGGAAGCTCCTACGAGCAGTACTTC
TRBV25-1,TRBJ2-7,NA,TRBD1,CASRDRKAAIYEQYF,TGTGCCAGCAGGGACAGGAAAGCCGCCATCTACGAGCAGTACTTC
TRBV2,TRBJ2-3,NA,NA,CASRERNTQYF,TGTGCCAGCAGGGAGAGAAATACGCAGTATTTT
TRBV12-3/TRBV12-4,TRBJ2-1,NA,TRBD2,CASSFLRAGAQFF,TGTGCCAGCAGTTTTTTACGAGCGGGAGCACAGTTCTTC
TRBV12-3/TRBV12-4,TRBJ2-6,few,TRBD1,CASGFVTGGSGANVLTF,TGTGCCAGTGGTTTTGTGACAGGGGGGTCCGGGGCCAACGTCCTGACTTTC
TRBV2,TRBJ2-5,NA,TRBD2,CASSPGLAGAKTQYF,TGTGCCAGCAGCCCCGGACTAGCGGGAGCGAAGACCCAGTACTTC
TRBV27,TRBJ2-7,NA,NA,CASSLSRWGGASYEQYF,TGTGCCAGCAGTTTATCGCGATGGGGGGGGGCCTCCTACGAGCAGTACTTC
TRBV2,TRBJ1-5,NA,NA,CASSEVEADQPQHF,TGTGCCAGCAGTGAAGTTGAGGCAGATCAGCCCCAGCATTTT
TRBV20-1,TRBJ2-1,NA,NA,CSARVTRPGSNEQFF,TGCAGTGCTAGGGTGACTCGACCGGGTTCCAATGAGCAGTTCTTC
TRBV2,TRBJ2-1,NA,NA,CASSEGWIYNEQFF,TGTGCCAGCAGTGAAGGATGGATCTACAATGAGCAGTTCTTC
TRBV28,TRBJ2-7,NA,NA,CASTTLRDTYNEQYF,TGTGCCAGCACCACCCTCAGGGACACCTACAATGAGCAGTACTTC
TRBV6-6,TRBJ1-2,few,NA,CASSPVGRYGYTF,TGTGCCAGCAGTCCCGTCGGTCGTTATGGCTACACCTTC
TRBV4-1,TRBJ2-1,NA,TRBD2,CASSQATSGQSYNEQFF,TGCGCCAGCAGCCAAGCGACTAGCGGTCAATCCTACAATGAGCAGTTCTTC
TRBV3-1,TRBJ1-5,few,NA,CASSQEGGRNQPQHF,TGTGCCAGCAGCCAGGAAGGGGGTCGCAATCAGCCCCAGCATTTT
TRBV7-2,TRBJ2-1,NA,TRBD1,CASSRQGALNEQFF,TGTGCCAGCAGTCGACAGGGGGCACTGAATGAGCAGTTCTTC
TRBV27,TRBJ1-5,NA,NA,CASSPRGWGNQPQHF,TGTGCCAGCAGCCCCAGGGGATGGGGCAATCAGCCCCAGCATTTT
TRBV9,TRBJ2-3,many,TRBD2,CASSVGAGTDTQYF,TGTGCCAGCAGCGTAGGAGCGGGGACAGATACGCAGTATTTT
TRBV10-1,TRBJ2-7,NA,TRBD2,CASSESGRERDEQYF,TGCGCCAGCAGTGAGTCTGGGCGGGAGAGGGACGAGCAGTACTTC
TRBV12-3/TRBV12-4,TRBJ1-1,NA,NA,CASSLQGYTEAFF,TGTGCCAGCAGTCTACAGGGTTACACTGAAGCTTTCTTT
TRBV5-1,TRBJ2-5,few,NA,CASSSGRGLQETQYF,TGCGCCAGCAGCTCCGGACGGGGTCTACAAGAGACCCAGTACTTC
TRBV5-1,TRBJ2-7,NA,NA,CASSWESGSSYNEQYF,TGCGCCAGCAGCTGGGAAAGCGGAAGCTCCTACAATGAGCAGTACTTC
TRBV27,TRBJ1-2,few,TRBD1,CASRLQGLEYYGYTF,TGTGCCAGCAGACTACAGGGGTTGGAGTACTATGGCTACACCTTC
TRBV5-1,TRBJ2-7,NA,NA,CASSFAGVPEQYF,TGCGCCAGCAGCTTCGCAGGGGTCCCCGAGCAGTACTTC
TRBV3-1,TRBJ1-1,once,NA,CANSRGQFSTEAFF,TGTGCCAACAGCCGCGGACAGTTCTCCACTGAAGCTTTCTTT
TRBV7-3,TRBJ2-5,few,TRBD2,CARRAGYQETQYF,TGTGCCAGGAGAGCGGGGTACCAAGAGACCCAGTACTTC
TRBV12-3/TRBV12-4,TRBJ2-1,NA,NA,CASSLGFTEQFF,TGTGCCAGCAGCCTGGGATTCACTGAGCAGTTCTTC
TRBV7-3,TRBJ2-7,NA,NA,CASSLGGLPANEQYF,TGTGCCAGCAGCCTCGGGGGACTGCCGGCTAATGAGCAGTACTTC
TRBV7-9,TRBJ2-1,few,NA,CASRGENRGQFF,TGTGCCAGCAGGGGGGAGAATCGAGGGCAGTTCTTC
TRBV9,TRBJ2-7,few,TRBD2,CASSVLAGDGEQYF,TGTGCCAGCAGCGTGCTAGCGGGAGACGGCGAGCAGTACTTC
TRBV7-2,TRBJ2-7,few,NA,CASSLAVDYEQYF,TGTGCCAGCAGCTTAGCGGTTGACTACGAGCAGTACTTC
TRBV6-5,TRBJ2-3,NA,TRBD2,CACSVKREGRYAYF,TGTGCCTGCAGTGTAAAGCGGGAGGGCAGATACGCGTATTTT
TRBV2,TRBJ1-5,NA,NA,CASSEGGGYNQPQHF,TGTGCCAGCAGTGAAGGAGGAGGGTACAATCAGCCCCAGCATTTT
TRBV2,TRBJ1-3,NA,TRBD1,CASREGQTSGNTIYF,TGTGCCAGCAGGGAGGGACAGACGTCTGGAAACACCATATATTTT
TRBV18,TRBJ2-1,few,NA,CASSPPRGYPYNEQFF,TGTGCCAGCTCACCACCTCGTGGGTACCCCTACAATGAGCAGTTCTTC
TRBV12-3/TRBV12-4,TRBJ2-7,few,NA,CASSLGEVYEQYF,TGTGCCAGCAGTTTGGGGGAGGTCTACGAGCAGTACTTC
TRBV7-9,TRBJ2-1,NA,TRBD2,CASSRRLAETTYNEQFF,TGTGCCAGCAGCCGCCGACTAGCGGAGACCACCTACAATGAGCAGTTCTTC
TRBV5-5,TRBJ2-1,NA,NA,CASSLELKPNEQFF,TGTGCCAGCAGCTTGGAACTAAAACCCAATGAGCAGTTCTTC
TRBV6-1,TRBJ2-3,NA,NA,CASRGGDLRADTQYF,TGTGCCAGCAGGGGGGGAGACTTGAGGGCAGATACGCAGTATTTT
TRBV7-2,TRBJ2-5,NA,NA,CASSLGRLETQYF,TGTGCCAGCAGCTTAGGGAGGCTTGAGACCCAGTACTTC
TRBV7-2,TRBJ2-7,many,TRBD1,CASSSGTGVYEQYF,TGTGCCAGCAGTTCCGGAACAGGGGTCTACGAGCAGTACTTC
TRBV21-1,TRBJ1-4,NA,NA,CASSSGTGGQSTNEKLFF,TGTGCCAGCAGCTCCGGGACAGGGGGACAGTCGACTAATGAAAAACTGTTTTTT
TRBV3-1,TRBJ2-7,NA,TRBD2,CASSRNSGRVSYEQYF,TGTGCCAGCAGCCGCAATAGCGGGAGGGTTAGCTACGAGCAGTACTTC
TRBV5-1,TRBJ2-1,NA,TRBD2,CASSATSGSTDEQFF,TGCGCCAGCAGCGCCACGAGCGGGAGTACCGATGAGCAGTTCTTC
TRBV29-1,TRBJ2-1,NA,NA,CLAGFGRDEQFF,TGCCTCGCAGGGTTCGGTCGAGATGAGCAGTTCTTC